Presented here are 32 T cell receptor beta chains from one specimen sequenced in a study of naive and memory T cell subsets (dated by TCRdb to 2015 to 2018). The study described a robust, sensitive protocol for amplifying, sequencing and analyzing TCRs, using 3' ligation of a UMI-containing oligonucleotide to TCR cDNA. The library was produced with UMI-ligation and nested PCR. The reads were generated on an Illumina MiSeq. The ligated cDNA was amplified in four rounds of PCR with nested alpha and beta constant region primers together with the SP2 primer. TCRdb reprocessing: public reads trimmed at Q25 with fastp, clones called with MiXCR, in-frame beta chains kept. Under each unique CDR3 protein, matching rows form one entry showing the most common genes and DNA. The sample table lists about 25,000 distinct CDR3 sequences, roughly 5.5% of them with a count of one. Around 7.4% of the sample is held by the ten biggest clonotypes.

Sequenced input: blood. These receptor sequences come from an adult in good health.

The chain carries TRBV30 and TRBJ1-2; D is undetermined. The germline CDR1 and CDR2 sequences are GTSNPN and SVGIG (reference sequence). The V and J ends lost 0 bases and 2 bases respectively, with 7 bases between them. The CDR3 spans 13 residues. In nucleotides, the CDR3 is TGTGCCTGGAGTGTACGCCAGAACTATGGCTACACCTTC. Protein: CAWSVRQNYGYTF.

This clonotype was seen a handful of times. The CDR3 is CASSKGPTYEQYF. As DNA, the CDR3 is TGTGCCAGCAGTAAGGGACCGACTTACGAGCAGTACTTC. This chain connects TRBV28 to TRBJ2-7, with D perhaps matching TRBD1 or TRBD2 (5 bases each). Germline CDR1 is MDHEN and CDR2 is SYDVKM. Trimming stripped 5 bases from V and 4 bases from J, with 12 bases between. This CDR3 is 13 amino acids long.

The rearrangement uses TRBV6-4 and TRBJ2-2; the match to TRBD1 covers 8 bases. Germline V gene lookup returns CDR1 MRHNA and CDR2 SNTAGT. Trimming took 6 bases from V and 5 from J; bases not matched to a gene: 2. CDR3 length: 13 residues. CDR3 protein: CASRGQETGELFF. For the CDR3, the DNA is TGTGCCAGCAGGGGACAGGAAACCGGGGAGCTGTTTTTT.

This clonotype was detected many times. The chain is built from TRBV6-2 or TRBV6-3 and TRBJ2-1; 10 nucleotides match TRBD2. The length of the CDR3 is 16 residues. J lost 4 bases, V lost 5 bases, and 8 bases had no gene match. From germline, CDR1 is MNHEY and CDR2 SVGEGT. The CDR3 region is CASSDWGAGGYNEQFF. The CDR3 DNA sequence: TGTGCCAGCAGTGACTGGGGAGCGGGAGGGTACAATGAGCAGTTCTTC.

This clonotype was picked up many times. V gene TRBV5-1 combines with J gene TRBJ2-1; weak D call: TRBD2 (7 bases). The CDR3 is made up of 17 amino acids. CDR1 SGHRS and CDR2 YFSETQ come from the germline V gene. V lost 2 bases and J 0 bases, leaving 15 bases between the germline ends. The CDR3 spells CASSLRGGASSYNEQFF. The DNA for the CDR3 is TGCGCCAGCAGCTTAAGGGGGGGAGCCAGCTCCTACAATGAGCAGTTCTTC.

This chain connects TRBV12-5 to TRBJ2-1; no clear D gene. CDR1 is LGHNT, CDR2 FRNRAP, per germline. Trimming removed 1 base from V and 3 bases from J, with 4 bases in between. This CDR3 has 13 residues. The CDR3 coding sequence is TGTGCTAGTGGTTTGGATGTCTACAATGAGCAGTTCTTC. Translated: CASGLDVYNEQFF.

This clonotype was recorded at least ten times. The chain links TRBV14 to TRBJ2-5; D unresolved. Trimming removed 1 base at V and 9 bases at J, with 6 bases between. This CDR3 comprises 11 residues. Germline CDR1 SGHDN, CDR2 FVKESK. The CDR3 loop reads CASSQGSPQYF. CDR3 nucleotide sequence: TGTGCCAGCAGCCAAGGCTCCCCCCAGTACTTC. Full variable domain (rest looked up from reference TRBV14 and TRBJ2-5): EAGVTQFPSHSVIEKGQTVTLRCDPISGHDNLYWYRRVMGKEIKFLLHFVKESKQDESGMPNNRFLAERTGGTYSTLKVQPAELEDSGVYFCASSQGSPQYFGPGTRLLVL.

This clonotype has a count of ten or more. This chain uses TRBV4-3 with TRBJ2-2; D could derive from TRBD1 or TRBD2 (5 bases each). This CDR3 region has 15 residues. Trimming shortened V by 6 bases and J by 3 bases, and 14 bases separated the two germline ends. From germline, CDR1 is LGHNA and CDR2 YSLEER. DNA for the CDR3: TGCGCCAGCAGGGTAGGGTTGGGGGACACCGGGGAGCTGTTTTTT. Translated, it gives CASRVGLGDTGELFF.

This rearrangement joins TRBV5-1 to TRBJ2-6; TRBD2 is a possible D gene (6 bases). CDR1 is SGHRS, CDR2 YFSETQ, per germline. The CDR3 extends over 18 amino acids. The ends were cut back, 0 bases at V and 4 bases at J, with 17 bases in the middle. CDR3 DNA sequence: TGCGCCAGCAGCTTGGCTTTACGGGGGACCTCCGGGGCCAACGTCCTGACTTTC. This codes for CASSLALRGTSGANVLTF.

This clonotype has at least ten counts. The chain recombines TRBV29-1 with TRBJ2-7; D is undetermined. CDR3 size: 12 residues. In germline, CDR1 is SQVTM, CDR2 ANQGSEA. V was pared by 4 bases and J by 0 bases, with 7 bases between. The CDR3 DNA follows: TGCAGCGTTGTCGACAACTCCTACGAGCAGTACTTC. Its protein product is CSVVDNSYEQYF.

Worth noting for this clonotype: This clone may be a read error of a much larger clone one base away. The chain recombines TRBV7-3 with TRBJ2-2; the D gene could be TRBD1 or TRBD2 (6 bases each). Germline values: CDR1 SGHTA, CDR2 FQGTGA. Trimming stripped 5 bases from V and 6 bases from J, with 16 bases between. The CDR3 is made up of 15 amino acids. This CDR3 reads CASSHQGGQAGELFF. The DNA of the CDR3 is TGTGCCAGCAGCCACCAAGGGGGGCAGGCCGGGGAGCTGTTTTTT.

The sample holds many counts of this clonotype. The chain employs TRBV29-1 and TRBJ2-3, with D possibly matching TRBD1 (6 bases). The ends were cut back, 8 bases at V and 1 base at J, with 19 bases in the middle. The CDR3 totals 15 residues. Germline CDR1 is SQVTM and CDR2 is ANQGSEA. The CDR3 is CSFRLGYRGTDTQYF. The CDR3 bases are TGCAGCTTCCGCTTGGGGTACAGGGGCACAGATACGCAGTATTTT.

This clonotype occurred a few times. This chain connects TRBV23-1 to TRBJ2-3, with TRBD2 matching over 7 bases. TRBV23-1 is given ORF status, its function remaining uncertain. Trimming removed 3 bases from V and 2 bases from J; junction bases left unmatched: 14. The CDR3 consists of 18 residues. CDR3 in amino acids: CASSHRLGRALPTDTQYF. The DNA of the CDR3 is TGCGCCAGCAGTCATCGCCTAGGGAGGGCCCTCCCCACAGATACGCAGTATTTT.

This clonotype has at least ten counts. The rearrangement joins TRBV6-5 to TRBJ1-1, with TRBD1 matching 8 bases. The junction had 1 base not matched to a gene; V was cut back by 0 bases and J by 1 base. The CDR3 has 15 residues. Germline values: CDR1 MNHEY, CDR2 SVGAGI. CDR3 DNA sequence: TGTGCCAGCAGTTACTCGGACAGGGCGAACACTGAAGCTTTCTTT. The encoded protein is CASSYSDRANTEAFF.

Note on this clonotype: A much larger clone lies a single base off, so this may be a read error. A read error is likely, as this CDR3 ends without the conserved phenylalanine or tryptophan. The chain combines TRBV7-3 with TRBJ2-1, with D perhaps TRBD2 (6 bases). With 5 bases removed from V and 7 bases from J, the gap between germline ends came to 15 bases. Germline-derived CDR1 and CDR2 are SGHTA and FQGTGA. The CDR3 contains 14 residues. CDR3 coding DNA: TGTGCCAGCAGCCATCTAGGAGGGGAAAATGAGCAGTTCTAC. This gives the protein CASSHLGGENEQFY.

This clonotype was seen repeatedly, ten times or more. V usage is TRBV7-3 and J usage is TRBJ2-5; D is possibly TRBD1 or TRBD2 (7 bases each). Germline CDR1 is SGHTA and CDR2 is FQGTGA. Trimming removed 5 bases at V and 5 bases at J, with 18 bases between. The CDR3 loop spans 15 amino acids. The CDR3 loop reads CASSPGGGLRETQYF. CDR3 nucleotide sequence: TGTGCCAGCAGCCCAGGGGGGGGCCTTAGGGAGACCCAGTACTTC.

This clonotype was seen repeatedly, ten times or more. The rearrangement links TRBV18 to TRBJ2-3, with D possibly being TRBD2 (5 bases). The germline V gene encodes CDR1 KGHSH and CDR2 LQKENI. V lost 3 bases and J 1 base, leaving 23 bases between the germline ends. This CDR3 comprises 19 residues. CDR3 residues: CASSPLPGSEGSGTDTQYF. Here the CDR3 DNA reads TGTGCCAGCTCACCCCTCCCGGGCTCCGAGGGTAGTGGCACAGATACGCAGTATTTT.

Of note for this clonotype: Since a much larger clone is just one base distant, this may be a read error. The chain carries TRBV7-6 and TRBJ2-7, with D maybe TRBD1 (5 bases). The ends were cut back, 1 base at V and 3 bases at J, with 16 bases in the middle. Per germline, CDR1 SGHVS and CDR2 FNYEAQ. The CDR3 loop spans 16 amino acids. DNA of the CDR3: TGTGCCAGCAGCTTAGGAATGGCAGGGTGGAGCTACGAGCAGTACTTC. It encodes CASSLGMAGWSYEQYF. The whole variable domain, filled in from reference TRBV7-6 and TRBJ2-7, reads GAGVSQSPRYKVTKRGQDVALRCDPISGHVSLYWYRQALGQGPEFLTYFNYEAQQDKSGLPNDRFSAERPEGSISTLTIQRTEQRDSAMYRCASSLGMAGWSYEQYFGPGTRLTVT.

The CDR3 sequence is CASSYEGVNEKLFF. The DNA of the CDR3 is TGTGCCAGCAGTTACGAGGGGGTTAATGAAAAACTGTTTTTT. The chain uses TRBV6-5 and TRBJ1-4; D possibly corresponds to TRBD1 (6 bases). CDR3 size: 14 residues. In germline, CDR1 is MNHEY, CDR2 SVGAGI. V was trimmed by 2 bases and J by 4 bases, leaving 8 bases between them.

The V and J genes are TRBV30 and TRBJ1-2; possible D gene TRBD1, 6 bases. This CDR3 contains 13 residues. In germline, CDR1 is GTSNPN, CDR2 SVGIG (reference sequence). V lost 0 bases and J lost 7, with 12 bases in between. Written as DNA, the CDR3 is TGTGCCTGGAGTGTACAAGGGACATCTGGCTACACCTTC. Protein product: CAWSVQGTSGYTF.

This clonotype appeared many times. V gene TRBV9 combines with J gene TRBJ1-2; D ambiguous. Germline CDR1 is SGDLS and CDR2 is YYNGEE. The V and J ends lost 0 bases and 2 bases respectively, with 11 bases between them. The length of the CDR3 is 15 residues. The CDR3 DNA follows: TGTGCCAGCAGCGTAGCGCGGATAATGAACTATGGCTACACCTTC. Amino acids: CASSVARIMNYGYTF.

In this sample, this clonotype turned up once. CDR3 residues: CASSLLLAGGRKQYF. The CDR3 bases are TGTGCCAGCAGCCTCTTACTAGCGGGAGGGAGGAAGCAGTACTTC. The chain carries TRBV3-1 and TRBJ2-7; 13 nucleotides agree with TRBD2. V shed 4 bases, J shed 8 bases, and the junction held 8 bases outside the gene matches. Germline CDR1 and CDR2: LGHDT and YNNKEL (reference sequence). The CDR3 has 15 residues.

This clonotype was seen just once. This clone may be a read error of a much larger clone one base away. The chain carries TRBV27 and TRBJ2-6; D remains ambiguous. Germline loops: CDR1 MNHEY, CDR2 SMNVEV (reference sequence). This CDR3 has 15 residues. DNA for the CDR3: TGTGCCAGCAGCTCCCCTCGAGTTGGGGTCAACGTCCTGACTTTC. Its translation is CASSSPRVGVNVLTF.

This clonotype was observed a handful of times. A clone one base away is much larger, so this may be a read error. The chain has TRBV29-1 and TRBJ1-2; D remains ambiguous. Germline CDR1 reads SQVTM; CDR2 reads ANQGSEA. The CDR3 runs to 13 residues. This CDR3 reads CSVREEGTYGDTF. The CDR3 nucleotides are TGCAGCGTTCGCGAGGAGGGTACCTATGGCGACACCTTC.

In this sample, this clonotype turned up a few times. The CDR3 DNA reads TGTGCCAGCAGCCCGGAATTAGGGTCCTACGAGCAGTACTTC. Translation: CASSPELGSYEQYF. This chain uses TRBV5-4 with TRBJ2-7; D is uncertain. Germline loops: CDR1 SGHNT, CDR2 YYREEE (reference sequence). CDR3 length equals 14 residues. V lost 4 bases, J lost 1 base, and 12 bases lay in between. The whole variable domain, remainder taken from reference TRBV5-4 and TRBJ2-7, is ETGVTQSPTHLIKTRGQQVTLRCSSQSGHNTVSWYQQALGQGPQFIFQYYREEENGRGNFPPRFSGLQFPNYSSELNVNALELDDSALYLCASSPELGSYEQYFGPGTRLTVT.

This clonotype occurred many times. This chain links TRBV14 with TRBJ2-3, with 9 bases aligning to TRBD2. J gave up 2 bases and V 0 bases, and 6 bases lay outside the gene matches. Germline CDR1 SGHDN, CDR2 FVKESK. The CDR3 runs 17 residues. The CDR3 DNA sequence: TGTGCCAGCAGCCAAGATCCCCTAGCGGGAACCACAGATACGCAGTATTTT. It translates to CASSQDPLAGTTDTQYF.

This clonotype was seen at least ten times. V usage is TRBV6-5 and J usage is TRBJ2-3, with 7 bases matching TRBD2. Germline assignment: CDR1 MNHEY and CDR2 SVGAGI. Trimming took 0 bases from V and 3 from J; bases not matched to a gene: 3. This CDR3 is 15 amino acids long. CDR3 protein: CASSYSVGRTDTQYF. The CDR3 DNA sequence: TGTGCCAGCAGTTACTCGGTCGGGAGGACAGATACGCAGTATTTT.

This clonotype was counted ten times or more. The rearrangement uses TRBV6-5 and TRBJ2-7, with TRBD1 matching 9 bases. J was trimmed by 6 bases and V by 6 bases; bases with no gene match: 3. This CDR3 has 12 amino acids. Per germline, CDR1 MNHEY and CDR2 SVGAGI. The CDR3 reads CASRGTGTEQYF. CDR3 DNA sequence: TGTGCCAGCAGAGGGACAGGGACCGAGCAGTACTTC.

This clonotype was seen many times. The rearrangement joins TRBV5-1 to TRBJ2-3; either TRBD1 or TRBD2 may supply D (5 bases each). The germline V and J ends were trimmed by 0 bases and 3 bases, with 14 bases remaining between them. Germline-derived CDR1 and CDR2 are SGHRS and YFSETQ. The CDR3 extends over 16 amino acids. The CDR3 here is CASSLAPTEGTDTQYF. As DNA, the CDR3 is TGCGCCAGCAGCTTGGCCCCGACAGAGGGGACAGATACGCAGTATTTT.

The V call is TRBV18, the J call TRBJ2-7, with TRBD2 matching 9 bases. J gave up 3 bases and V 0 bases, and 15 bases lay outside the gene matches. Germline V lookup: CDR1 KGHSH, CDR2 LQKENI. The CDR3 consists of 19 residues. The CDR3 spells CASSPPLVARSSGVYEQYF. Here the CDR3 DNA reads TGTGCCAGCTCACCACCCCTCGTGGCCCGATCTAGCGGGGTCTACGAGCAGTACTTC.

As concerns this clonotype: A much more abundant neighbour one base away suggests this may be a read error. The chain carries TRBV3-1 and TRBJ2-7; TRBD1 agrees at 8 bases. This CDR3 comprises 14 residues. Germline V lookup: CDR1 LGHDT, CDR2 YNNKEL (reference sequence). The CDR3 here is CVSSQRGRGREQYF. CDR3 in DNA: TGTGTCAGCAGCCAGAGGGGCAGGGGGCGAGAGCAGTACTTC.

This clonotype was seen a handful of times. The V and J genes are TRBV7-9 and TRBJ2-7; TRBD1 aligns across 8 bases. V lost 2 bases and J lost 6; bases outside the gene matches: 9. This CDR3 spans 15 amino acids. The germline CDR1 and CDR2 sequences are SEHNR and FQNEAQ (reference sequence). CDR3 region: CASSLTTGDYSEQYF. In nucleotides, the CDR3 is TGTGCCAGCAGCTTAACGACAGGGGATTACTCCGAGCAGTACTTC.